The 22 T cell receptor beta chains given below trace back to one sample, sequenced in a study of early T cells in non-severe SARS-CoV-2 infection (dated by TCRdb to the early 2020s). The library was generated by 5' RACE. For sequencing, a NextSeq 500 was employed. TCRdb reanalyzed the raw reads on its own, using fastp at Q25 for trimming and MiXCR for clone calling, and kept in-frame beta chains. Each record represents a unique CDR3 protein, reported with the most common genes and DNA among its rows. The sample records about 70,000 distinct CDR3 sequences, roughly an eighth of which are singletons. The leading ten clones occupy roughly 1.2% of the sample. Sequences were obtained from whole blood. These receptors all stem from an adult who was a healthcare worker with PCR-confirmed SARS-CoV-2 infection or an uninfected control (not recorded which).

This clonotype was detected ten times or more. This CDR3 reads CAWNRVRNDEQFF. The CDR3, as DNA: TGTGCCTGGAACCGGGTGAGGAACGATGAGCAGTTCTTC. This chain connects TRBV30 to TRBJ2-1; unclear D gene. This CDR3 region has 13 residues. V was shortened by 4 bases and J by 8 bases, with 15 bases between the two germline ends. Germline lookup yields CDR1 GTSNPN and CDR2 SVGIG (reference sequence).

This clonotype was observed many times. This rearrangement joins TRBV29-1 to TRBJ1-1; D remains unclear. CDR3 length equals 13 residues. V dropped 3 bases and J dropped 3 bases, with 11 bases sitting between them. Germline CDR1 and CDR2: SQVTM and ANQGSEA. CDR3 sequence reads: CSVEEGTYTEAFF. The CDR3 coding sequence is TGCAGCGTTGAGGAGGGTACTTACACTGAAGCTTTCTTT.

This clonotype was counted many times. The chain is built from TRBV7-9 and TRBJ1-1; D might be TRBD1 (6 bases). V dropped 8 bases and J dropped 7 bases, with 11 bases sitting between them. This CDR3 contains 11 residues. Per the germline V gene, CDR1 is SEHNR and CDR2 is FQNEAQ (reference sequence). The CDR3 region is CASRLQGEAFF. DNA of the CDR3: TGTGCCAGCCGTTTACAGGGTGAAGCTTTCTTT.

The chain carries TRBV12-5 and TRBJ2-7; D gene unclear. V dropped 1 base and J dropped 4 bases, with 14 bases sitting between them. The CDR3 has 15 amino acids. CDR1 and CDR2 from the germline V gene are LGHNT and FRNRAP. The CDR3 bases are TGTGCTAGTGGTTTGGACCAGCTAGATTATTACGAGCAGTACTTC. Translating gives CASGLDQLDYYEQYF.

The V gene is TRBV28, the J gene TRBJ1-5; no clear D. Trimming took 7 bases from V and 2 from J, leaving 6 bases between them. From germline, CDR1 is MDHEN and CDR2 SYDVKM. The CDR3 is 12 amino acids. The CDR3 sequence is CASMVGNQPQHF. The CDR3 coding sequence is TGTGCCAGCATGGTGGGCAATCAGCCCCAGCATTTT.

This clonotype was recorded at least ten times. CDR3 sequence: CSVAGEGGGALDTQYF. The CDR3 bases are TGCAGCGTTGCCGGGGAAGGCGGGGGGGCCTTAGATACGCAGTATTTT. V usage is TRBV29-1 and J usage is TRBJ2-3; 9 bases are shared with TRBD2. Trimming took 4 bases from V and 5 from J; bases not matched to a gene: 13. The CDR3 contains 16 residues. Germline-derived CDR1 and CDR2 are SQVTM and ANQGSEA.

In its sample, this clonotype was seen many times. The CDR3 loop reads CASIQAGDPPYEQYF. CDR3 sequence (DNA): TGTGCCAGCATCCAAGCCGGGGACCCGCCCTACGAGCAGTACTTC. V usage is TRBV28 and J usage is TRBJ2-7; D may be TRBD1 or TRBD2 (5 bases each). Germline-derived CDR1 and CDR2 are MDHEN and SYDVKM. The V end lost 7 bases, the J end lost 2 bases, and 18 bases lay between the germline ends. This CDR3 contains 15 residues.

The gene calls are TRBV29-1 and TRBJ2-7, with 9 bases lining up with TRBD1. Germline CDR1 SQVTM, CDR2 ANQGSEA. V was clipped by 2 bases and J by 2 bases; unmatched bases: 4. The CDR3 has 14 residues. CDR3 nucleotides: TGCAGCGTTGAATTGGGGACAGGGACCTACGAGCAGTACTTC. It yields the protein CSVELGTGTYEQYF.

This clonotype was counted at least ten times. In DNA, the CDR3 is TGTGCTAGTGGGCCCGAGGGGACAGCAGACAATGAGCAGTTCTTC. This encodes CASGPEGTADNEQFF. V usage is TRBV12-5 and J usage is TRBJ2-1; 7 nucleotides match TRBD1. Germline V gene lookup returns CDR1 LGHNT and CDR2 FRNRAP. After removal of 6 bases from V and 5 bases from J, the junction contained 10 bases not matched to a gene. The CDR3 has 15 amino acids.

This clonotype came up many times. The chain joins TRBV3-1 to TRBJ2-5; the match to TRBD2 covers 9 bases. Germline loops: CDR1 LGHDT, CDR2 YNNKEL (reference sequence). The length of the CDR3 is 17 residues. The V gene end was trimmed by 0 bases and the J gene end by 5 bases; junction bases not matched to a gene: 10. As DNA, the CDR3 is TGTGCCAGCAGCCAAGATGTAGTAGCGGGAGCAGTTGAGACCCAGTACTTC. Translating gives CASSQDVVAGAVETQYF.

This clonotype was detected a few times. The CDR3 DNA reads as TGCAGCGCCAAAGCGGGGGAGTACACTGAAGCTTTCTTT. Amino acid sequence: CSAKAGEYTEAFF. The chain links TRBV29-1 to TRBJ1-1; the D gene is possibly TRBD1 (5 bases). The CDR3 runs to 13 residues. V lost 7 bases and J 3 bases, leaving 15 bases between the germline ends. Germline V gene lookup returns CDR1 SQVTM and CDR2 ANQGSEA.

There are many counts of this clonotype. The chain joins TRBV11-2 to TRBJ2-3; possible D gene TRBD2, 6 bases. V was clipped by 1 base and J by 1 base, with 12 bases between them. CDR1 and CDR2 (germline): SGHAT, FQNNGV. This CDR3 region has 16 residues. This chain's CDR3 is CASSLAGGIRTDTQYF. DNA for the CDR3: TGTGCCAGCAGCTTAGCTGGGGGGATTCGCACAGATACGCAGTATTTT.

In its sample, this clonotype was seen many times. The chain joins TRBV11-2 to TRBJ2-1; 9 bases are shared with TRBD2. V shed 5 bases, J shed 3 bases, and the junction held 8 bases outside the gene matches. The germline gives CDR1 SGHAT, CDR2 FQNNGV. The CDR3 sequence is 16 residues long. CDR3 region: CASSRELAGVYNEQFF. The CDR3, as DNA: TGTGCCAGCAGCCGGGAATTAGCGGGAGTCTACAATGAGCAGTTCTTC. The full variable domain, its missing parts supplied by reference TRBV11-2 and TRBJ2-1, is EAGVAQSPRYKIIEKRQSVAFWCNPISGHATLYWYQQILGQGPKLLIQFQNNGVVDDSQLPKDRFSAERLKGVDSTLKIQPAKLEDSAVYLCASSRELAGVYNEQFFGPGTRLTVL.

This clonotype was picked up many times. This chain links TRBV28 with TRBJ2-3, with D uncertain. There are 14 residues in the CDR3. Germline loops: CDR1 MDHEN, CDR2 SYDVKM. V was pared by 2 bases and J by 2 bases, with 8 bases between. In nucleotides, the CDR3 is TGTGCCAGCAGTTTAGCGCAGTCCACAGATACGCAGTATTTT. As protein: CASSLAQSTDTQYF.

This clonotype was seen more than once but under ten times. This sequence joins TRBV5-1 and TRBJ2-4; D call uncertain. V lost 2 bases and J 3 bases, leaving 12 bases between the germline ends. This CDR3 region has 15 residues. Germline values: CDR1 SGHRS, CDR2 YFSETQ. CDR3 sequence: CASSFAGVGKNIQYF. The CDR3 DNA sequence: TGCGCCAGCAGCTTCGCTGGGGTTGGCAAAAACATTCAGTACTTC.

A few counts support this clonotype. The chain joins TRBV2 to TRBJ2-3; tentatively, D is TRBD1 (6 bases). CDR3 length: 14 residues. In germline, CDR1 is SNHLY, CDR2 FYNNEI. The germline V and J ends were trimmed by 6 bases and 1 base, with 11 bases remaining between them. CDR3 sequence (DNA): TGTGCCAGCAGCGGACAGCGGCGCACAGATACGCAGTATTTT. Protein product: CASSGQRRTDTQYF.

CDR3 bases: TGTGCCAGCAGCCGTGTGGCGGGGAGTGAGCAGTTCTTC. Its translation is CASSRVAGSEQFF. The rearrangement links TRBV7-9 to TRBJ2-1; a weak D match, TRBD2 (6 bases). V lost 5 bases and J lost 9, with 14 bases in between. Looked up from germline, CDR1 is SEHNR and CDR2 is FQNEAQ (reference sequence). The CDR3 totals 13 residues.

There are many counts of this clonotype. V gene TRBV19 combines with J gene TRBJ2-1; 9 bases match TRBD2. J gave up 1 base and V 6 bases, and 1 base lay outside the gene matches. Looked up from germline, CDR1 is LNHDA and CDR2 is SQIVND (reference sequence). The CDR3 has 14 amino acids. CDR3 DNA: TGTGCCAGTAGAGCGGGGGGATCCTACAATGAGCAGTTCTTC. Encoded protein: CASRAGGSYNEQFF.

This clonotype was seen at least ten times. The chain recombines TRBV2 with TRBJ2-1; D perhaps matches TRBD1 (5 bases). Germline V CDR1 and CDR2: SNHLY, FYNNEI. V lost 6 bases and J lost 5, with 11 bases in between. This CDR3 comprises 13 residues. The chain's CDR3 is CASRARVNNEQFF. CDR3 DNA: TGTGCCAGCAGGGCCAGGGTTAACAATGAGCAGTTCTTC.

This clonotype was detected ten times or more. The CDR3 loop reads CASSSSPRGPSYEQYF. The CDR3 DNA is TGTGCCAGCAGCTCATCCCCCAGGGGCCCGTCCTACGAGCAGTACTTC. V usage is TRBV5-4 and J usage is TRBJ2-7; possible D gene TRBD1, 6 bases. There are 16 residues in the CDR3. V gave up 3 bases and J gave up 1 base, with 17 bases separating them. Per germline, CDR1 SGHNT and CDR2 YYREEE (reference sequence). Together with reference TRBV5-4 and TRBJ2-7, the CDR3 gives the full variable domain: ETGVTQSPTHLIKTRGQQVTLRCSSQSGHNTVSWYQQALGQGPQFIFQYYREEENGRGNFPPRFSGLQFPNYSSELNVNALELDDSALYLCASSSSPRGPSYEQYFGPGTRLTVT.

The chain joins TRBV3-1 to TRBJ2-7; TRBD1 is a possible D gene (5 bases). The length of the CDR3 is 14 residues. The V and J ends lost 3 bases and 5 bases respectively, with 14 bases between them. Germline V gene data show CDR1 as LGHDT and CDR2 as YNNKEL (reference sequence). DNA of the CDR3: TGTGCCAGCAGCCATACCACAGGTTTCCACGAGCAGTACTTC. Protein product: CASSHTTGFHEQYF.

This clonotype occurred many times. In nucleotides, the CDR3 is TGCAGTGCTAGTAGACAGGGGGGGGTGCGATACGAGTTCTTC. Translating it yields CSASRQGGVRYEFF. V gene TRBV20-1 combines with J gene TRBJ2-1; TRBD1 aligns across 9 bases. Germline lookup yields CDR1 DFQATT and CDR2 SNEGSKA (reference sequence). Germline trimming cut 3 bases from V and 14 bases from J; bases unmatched to any gene: 14. The CDR3 is made up of 14 amino acids.